Listed here are 10 T cell receptor beta chains from one sample, sequenced in a study of tumor-infiltrating lymphocytes in primary liver carcinoma. Unsorted whole blood yielded blood RNA, and germline DNA was extracted as well. The investigators made TCR beta cDNA from 400 to 500 ng total RNA, using a constant-region primer. For TCR beta, libraries were produced by three nested multiplex PCR rounds using slightly modified ARM-PCR. TRBV1-TRBV30 forward primers paired with a C-beta reverse primer drove the first two PCR rounds, roughly 10 cycles each. One entry per CDR3 protein, called by TCRdb with MiXCR from the multiplex PCR reads. The sample comprises about 350,000 distinct CDR3 sequences, less than 65% of which are singletons, and roughly 6.5% rests with the top ten. Sequenced material: peripheral blood. These receptors originate from a man aged 35 to 55 with primary liver carcinoma and hepatitis B virus infection.

This chain uses TRBV20-1 with TRBJ2-1, with D possibly called TRBD1 or TRBD2 (5 bases each). Germline CDR1 reads DFQATT; CDR2 reads SNEGSKA (reference sequence). CDR3 length equals 11 residues. The ends were cut back, 0 bases at V and 14 bases at J, with 11 bases in the middle. DNA for the CDR3: TGCAGTGCTAGAGAGAGCTTGGGGGAGTTCTTC. Its protein is CSARESLGEFF.

In regard to this clonotype: A junction end diverges from the germline sequence, so it may reflect a read error. The chain carries TRBV6-1 and TRBJ2-4, with 7 bases matching TRBD2. The CDR3 loop spans 17 amino acids. The germline gives CDR1 MNHNS, CDR2 SASEGT. The CDR3 protein is CVSGATLREVTKNIQYF. The CDR3 DNA is TGTGTCAGCGGGGCTACTCTCCGGGAGGTGACCAAAAACATTCAGTACTTC.

As concerns this clonotype: The junction shows a germline mismatch at one end, possibly a read error. This chain connects TRBV5-5 to TRBJ1-6, with TRBD1 as a possible D gene (6 bases). The CDR3 loop spans 15 amino acids. Germline CDR1 reads SGHKS; CDR2 reads YYEKEE (reference sequence). CDR3 bases: TGTGCCAGCAGCATGTGGACAGTCGATAATTCACTCCTCCACTTT. As protein: CASSMWTVDNSLLHF.

This clonotype was seen ten or more times. The genes are TRBV12-3 or TRBV12-4 and TRBJ2-5; 9 bases align to TRBD1. CDR3 length: 16 residues. V trimming: 6 bases; J trimming: 4 bases; junction bases outside the gene matches: 12. CDR3 bases: TGTGCCAGCAGCTCACTGGGGACAGGGAGACCAGAGACCCAGTACTTC. Residues: CASSSLGTGRPETQYF.

This clonotype has just one count. It may be a read error: a sequence one base away is much more abundant. The chain uses TRBV12-3 or TRBV12-4 and TRBJ1-2; D unclear. Trimming cost V 8 bases and J 6 bases, with 19 bases left between them. The CDR3 totals 14 residues. CDR3 bases: TGTGCCAGCGGCCCACGTCAGGCACCCCATGGCTACACCTTC. It translates to CASGPRQAPHGYTF.

A word on this clonotype: Germline is not matched at one junction end, which may reflect a read error. V usage is TRBV6-2 or TRBV6-3 and J usage is TRBJ2-1, with D hard to call. Germline V lookup: CDR1 MNHEY, CDR2 SVGEGT. CDR3 length equals 12 residues. CDR3 amino acids: CASSYSVGEPFF. The CDR3 DNA reads TGTGCTAGCAGTTACTCGGTTGGTGAGCCGTTCTTC.

Of note for this clonotype: A much larger clone lies one base from this, so it may be a read error. The V call is TRBV6-5, the J call TRBJ1-1; D remains ambiguous. The CDR3 has 14 residues. Germline values: CDR1 MNHEY, CDR2 SVGAGI. V lost 3 bases, J lost 4 bases, and 12 bases lay in between. DNA of the CDR3: TGTGCCAGCAGTTATAACGTACGGGGCACTGAAGCTTTCTTT. Translated, it gives CASSYNVRGTEAFF.

The sample holds many counts of this clonotype. This chain links TRBV6-1 with TRBJ2-2; TRBD2 is a possible D gene (5 bases). The germline CDR1 and CDR2 sequences are MNHNS and SASEGT. Trimming cost V 4 bases and J 2 bases, with 11 bases left between them. CDR3 length equals 15 residues. The CDR3 protein is CASSGGNRNTGELFF. The CDR3 DNA reads TGTGCCAGCAGTGGAGGGAACCGAAACACCGGGGAGCTGTTTTTT.

Concerning this clonotype: One junction end does not reproduce the germline sequence, and a read error may be involved. V and J are TRBV5-1 and TRBJ2-6, with 10 bases that match TRBD1. The CDR3 runs 19 residues. CDR1 and CDR2 from the germline V gene are SGHRS and YFSETQ. The CDR3 reads CASSYWRDRGISGANVLTF. The CDR3 DNA sequence: TGTGCCAGCAGCTACTGGAGGGACAGGGGCATCTCTGGGGCCAACGTCCTGACTTTC.

The V gene is TRBV7-8, the J gene TRBJ2-4; D gene uncertain. Germline V gene data show CDR1 as SGHVS and CDR2 as FQNEAQ. Trimming shortened V by 0 bases and J by 3 bases, and 6 bases separated the two germline ends. The CDR3 is made up of 14 amino acids. For the CDR3, the DNA is TGTGCCAGCAGCTTAGCGCGGATCAAAAACATTCAGTACTTC. Its protein is CASSLARIKNIQYF.